This TCR beta chain emerged from a study of lymphopenia after photon versus proton radiotherapy (dated by TCRdb to between 2017 and 2020). About the study as a whole: Photon and proton radiation therapy were compared by the study for their immunological effects in patients with gastrointestinal tumors who developed high-grade lymphopenia. A cohort of around 21 patients with gastrointestinal tumors who received either photon or proton therapy and subsequently developed lymphopenia was included. The goal of the study was to characterize the differences between the two radiation modalities in how they affect the immune system.

About this clone: It lacks a known antigen. No much larger clonotype is one base removed from it; base qualities were not supplied.

Receptors were amplified or captured by the immunoSEQ multiplex PCR assay. Alongside multiparametric flow cytometry, deep sequencing of rearranged TCR beta loci was used to profile the T cell repertoires. This is the immuneACCESS table as TCRdb keeps it, with only in-frame sequences that have V and J called. A part of the clones is gone; compared with another copy, unresolved V genes explain less than half, and the rest is unexplained. Across this sample there are under 65,000 clones, with roughly 84% seen only once. The ten most abundant clones make up around 1.9% of the sample. Including cysteine and phenylalanine, the CDR3 has 19 amino acids. Kept here is only the CDR3 DNA, which spans 57 bases and is read in frame from base 1. Looking up the germline V gene yields CDR1 SNHLY and CDR2 FYNNEI. V and J are trimmed by 6 bases and 4 bases, and the gene matches miss 19 bases of the junction. Points the paper makes about the study in general: During treatment, patients who received photon therapy lost naive T cells and TCR diversity and gained effector/memory populations, whereas patients who received proton therapy remained relatively stable. Among patients across the cohort who died, overall survival time showed an inverse correlation with a larger post-nadir drop in TCR diversity. The survival association was assessed only in patients who died, and the authors presented better survival with proton therapy as a possibility rather than a demonstrated result. Once the lymphocyte count had reached its nadir, the repertoires of photon-treated patients showed oligoclonal expansion, particularly of CD8+ Temra cells, and this expansion drove the decline in diversity.

In this chain, TRBV2 is recombined with TRBJ2-2, with 8 junctional bases fitting TRBD2. The sample was peripheral blood, taken from a patient treated with proton-based radiotherapy. This clonotype originated in a man between 60 and 75 years old with pancreatic cancer. The bases read TGTGCCAGCAGCGACCCTATCGGGGCGGGAGGATTGTTCACCGGGGAGCTGTTTTTT. It translates to CASSDPIGAGGLFTGELFF.